The clone carrying this TCR beta chain has a handful of counts. V was shortened by 6 bases and J by 2 bases, with 16 bases between the two germline ends. The CDR3 spans 15 residues. The germline V gene encodes CDR1 MNHEY and CDR2 SMNVEV (reference sequence). Unique molecular identifiers were built into the TCRbeta library. TCRdb used MiXCR to reprocess the PCR reads, holding one entry per CDR3 protein. The sample holds about 200,000 distinct CDR3 sequences, about 8.7% seen once. The data belong to a study of T-cell reconstitution after alpha-beta-depleted transplantation in children. The receptor's source is a male patient aged 2 to 9 who had a stem cell transplant for acute myeloid leukemia, so the T cells may come from the graft donor. The chain recombines TRBV27 with TRBJ2-5; a possible D gene is TRBD2 (6 bases). Here the sequenced sample was PBMCs, mostly from graft donor cells, taken 360 days after TCRalphabeta/CD19-depleted stem cell transplant. CDR3 region: CASSRLHSGQETQYF. As DNA, the CDR3 is TGTGCCAGCAGCCGTCTGCATAGCGGACAAGAGACCCAGTACTTC.